A selection of T cell receptor beta chains follows, all from one sample in a study of blood T cell repertoires in COVID-19. Sequencing used immunoSEQ multiplex PCR; TCRdb keeps in-frame clones, though not all of them. In the table there are approximately 30,000 clones, approximately 90% of which are singletons. What was sequenced was peripheral blood. The receptors derive from a human donor in a cohort sampled during active COVID-19. Both conserved end residues are part of each CDR3. The D gene is left open where the match is weak. Part of the rows lack a size; the others show once, few, many or a class for expanded clones.

>TRBJ1-2|TRBV19|-|-
TGTGCCAGTAGGCAGTCCTATGGCTACACCTTC
CASRQSYGYTF
>TRBJ1-1|TRBV2|-|-
TGTGCCAGCAGTGTTATATCGCGGGACACTGAAGCTTTCTTT
CASSVISRDTEAFF
>TRBJ2-5|TRBV6-6|-|-
TGTGCCAGCAGCCGACAGGTGCGCAGAACCCAGTACTTC
CASSRQVRRTQYF
>TRBJ2-1|TRBV18|-|-
TGTGCCAGCTCACCAGGTGGGACTCTCTACAATGAGCAGTTCTTC
CASSPGGTLYNEQFF
>TRBJ1-2|TRBV19|-|TRBD1
TGTGCCAGTAGCCGGGACAGCCCTTACTATGGCTACACCTTC
CASSRDSPYYGYTF
>TRBJ2-3|TRBV27|large|-
TGTGCCAGCATACCCGCGGCGAGCACAGATACGCAGTATTTT
CASIPAASTDTQYF
>TRBJ1-1|TRBV6-5|-|-
TGTGCCAGCAGTTACGGGCAGAACACTGAAGCTTTCTTT
CASSYGQNTEAFF
>TRBJ1-2|TRBV6-5|-|-
TGTGCCAGCAGGCTAGCAGGGGATGGCTACACCTTC
CASRLAGDGYTF
>TRBJ1-2|TRBV29-1|-|TRBD1
TGCAGCGTCCCGGGACAGGGGGCCTATGGCTACACCTTC
CSVPGQGAYGYTF
>TRBJ1-4|TRBV6-5|-|-
TGTGCCAGCAGTTACTTTGGCACGGGCGGGGCTGAAAAACTGTTTTTT
CASSYFGTGGAEKLFF
>TRBJ2-3|TRBV28|-|TRBD2
TGTGCCAGCAGTTTTAAGGGGAGGGCCAAAGATACGCAGTATTTT
CASSFKGRAKDTQYF
>TRBJ1-2|TRBV3-1/TRBV3-2|-|-
TGTGCCAGCAGCCAGTGGCAGGACACTAACTATGGCTACACCTTC
CASSQWQDTNYGYTF
>TRBJ2-4|TRBV27|-|-
TGTGCCAGCAGTATCAGGGATACATTCAGCCTATACTTC
CASSIRDTFSLYF
>TRBJ1-1|TRBV28|-|TRBD1
TGTGCCAGCAGTAAGGGACAGGGGACTGAAGCTTTCTTT
CASSKGQGTEAFF
>TRBJ1-2|TRBV7-2|-|-
TGTGCCAGCAGCTTACGGCAGCGTTTTAACTATGGCTACACCTTC
CASSLRQRFNYGYTF
>TRBJ1-3|TRBV7-2|-|-
TGTGCCAGCAGCTTTTCAGCGGGGACCCGAAACACCATATATTTT
CASSFSAGTRNTIYF
>TRBJ1-6|TRBV14|-|-
TGTGCCAGCAGTCAAAGCCTATTAGTCCCTAATTCACCCCTCCACTTT
CASSQSLLVPNSPLHF
>TRBJ1-2|TRBV18|-|-
TGTGCCAGCTCACCAGGGGCACAATCTAACTATGGCTACACCTTC
CASSPGAQSNYGYTF
>TRBJ2-6|TRBV2|-|TRBD1
TGTGCCAGCGCGGGGGGACAGGGGGCATCTGGGGCCAACGTCCTGACTTTC
CASAGGQGASGANVLTF
>TRBJ1-3|TRBV7-2|-|-
TGTGCCAGCAGCTTAGCCGCAGGGATTACGCTCTCTGGAAACACCATATATTTT
CASSLAAGITLSGNTIYF
>TRBJ1-6|TRBV10-2|-|TRBD1
TGCGCCAGCAGGGGCGGGACAGGGTTATCGATCAATTCACCCCTCCACTTT
CASRGGTGLSINSPLHF
>TRBJ1-5|TRBV25-1|-|-
TGTGCCAGCAGTGAGTCCCGGTTCGGGCCCCAGCATTTT
CASSESRFGPQHF
>TRBJ2-1|TRBV4-3|-|-
TGCGCCAGCAGCCCGGGGGTTTCCTACAATGAGCAGTTCTTC
CASSPGVSYNEQFF
>TRBJ2-1|TRBV12-5|-|TRBD2
TGTGCTAGTGGTGCTGGGGGGCTAGCGGGGCGCTATGGGACCAATGAGCAGTTCTTC
CASGAGGLAGRYGTNEQFF
>TRBJ1-1|TRBV10-3|-|TRBD1
TGTGCCATCAGTGAGCCTTATCAGGGGGCAATCACTGAAGCTTTCTTT
CAISEPYQGAITEAFF
>TRBJ1-1|TRBV3-1/TRBV3-2|-|-
TGTGCCAGCAGCCAGGCAGGCCAGAACACTGAAGCTTTCTTT
CASSQAGQNTEAFF
>TRBJ2-1|TRBV4-3|-|TRBD2
TGCGCCAGCAGCCAAGATTCGGGACTAGCGGTCTACAATGAGCAGTTCTTC
CASSQDSGLAVYNEQFF
>TRBJ2-3|TRBV19|-|-
TGTGCCAGTAGTATAGGAGGCACAGATACGCAGTATTTT
CASSIGGTDTQYF
>TRBJ2-5|TRBV6-5|-|TRBD1
TGTGCCAGCAGTTACGGGTTAACAGGGGGCCGAGAGACCCAGTACTTC
CASSYGLTGGRETQYF
>TRBJ2-1|TRBV6-5|-|TRBD2
TGTGCCAGCAGCACTAGCGGTGGGGCCTACAATGAGCAGTTCTTC
CASSTSGGAYNEQFF
>TRBJ2-2|TRBV9|-|TRBD2
TGTGCCAGCAGCGTACCCACTAGCGGGTCCCCCGTGGGGGAGCTGTTTTTT
CASSVPTSGSPVGELFF
>TRBJ1-6|TRBV30|few|-
TGTGCCTGGGAAGGACAGCGAAATTCACCCCTCCACTTT
CAWEGQRNSPLHF
>TRBJ2-2|TRBV7-9|-|TRBD1
TGTGCCAGAGGGGGCGCGAACACCGGGGAGCTGTTTTTT
CARGGANTGELFF
>TRBJ1-1|TRBV5-5|-|-
TGTGCCAGCAGCTTTACAGGGTTGGTGCGGGCTTTCTTT
CASSFTGLVRAFF
>TRBJ1-2|TRBV5-1|-|-
TGCGCCAGCAGCTTGCACAGTCTTAACTATGGCTACACCTTC
CASSLHSLNYGYTF
>TRBJ2-2|TRBV7-2|-|-
TGTGCCAGCAGCCGGTCTCCACAGGACCAGATCACCGGGGAGCTGTTTTTT
CASSRSPQDQITGELFF
>TRBJ1-1|TRBV19|-|-
TGTGCCAGTCACTTGAGTGACACTGAAGCTTTCTTT
CASHLSDTEAFF
>TRBJ1-5|TRBV19|-|-
TGTGCCAGTAGTATAGCCCTAAGCAATCAGCCCCAGCATTTT
CASSIALSNQPQHF
>TRBJ2-2|TRBV11-2|-|TRBD1
TGTGCCAGCAGCCCGCGACAGGGGAACACCGGGGAGCTGTTTTTT
CASSPRQGNTGELFF
>TRBJ2-6|TRBV4-2|once|-
TGTGCCAGCAGCCAAGATCCGCTCTTGGGAGTCTCTGGGGCCAACGTCCTGACTTTC
CASSQDPLLGVSGANVLTF
>TRBJ2-5|TRBV5-1|-|-
TGCGCCAGCAGCCCAGGACTATTTCAAGAGACCCAGTACTTC
CASSPGLFQETQYF
>TRBJ2-3|TRBV19|-|TRBD1
TGTGCCAGTACGTCGGACAGGGGTTCTGCGGCGCAGTATTTT
CASTSDRGSAAQYF
>TRBJ1-6|TRBV27|-|TRBD1
TGTGCCAGCAGTTTAACAGGGGGCGCATATAATTCACCCCTCCACTTT
CASSLTGGAYNSPLHF
>TRBJ1-1|TRBV15|-|TRBD1
TGTGCCACAAACAGGGGAATGAACACTGAAGCTTTCTTT
CATNRGMNTEAFF
>TRBJ2-2|TRBV7-3|-|TRBD2
TGTGCCAGCAGCTTAAGGACTAGCCAAGCGAACACCGGGGAGCTGTTTTTT
CASSLRTSQANTGELFF
>TRBJ1-5|TRBV2|-|TRBD1
TGTGCCAGCAATCCGGACAGGGGGCTTCAGCCCCAGCATTTT
CASNPDRGLQPQHF
>TRBJ1-2|TRBV2|once|-
TGTGCCAGCAGTGAAGGGGGGGGACATCACTATGGCTACACCTTC
CASSEGGGHHYGYTF